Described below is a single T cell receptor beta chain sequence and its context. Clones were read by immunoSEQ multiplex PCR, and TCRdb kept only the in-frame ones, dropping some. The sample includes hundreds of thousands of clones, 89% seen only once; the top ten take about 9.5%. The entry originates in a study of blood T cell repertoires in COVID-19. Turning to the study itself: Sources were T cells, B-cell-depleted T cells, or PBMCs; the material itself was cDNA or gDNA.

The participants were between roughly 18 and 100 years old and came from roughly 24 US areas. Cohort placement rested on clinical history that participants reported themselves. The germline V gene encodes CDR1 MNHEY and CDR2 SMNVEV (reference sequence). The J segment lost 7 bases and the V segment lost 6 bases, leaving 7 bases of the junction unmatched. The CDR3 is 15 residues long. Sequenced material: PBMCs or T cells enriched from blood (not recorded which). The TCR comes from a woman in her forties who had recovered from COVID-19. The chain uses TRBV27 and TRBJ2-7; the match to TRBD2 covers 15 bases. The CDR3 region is CASRRPGLAGGEQYF. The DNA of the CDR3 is TGTGCCAGCAGACGCCCTGGACTAGCGGGGGGGGAGCAGTACTTC.